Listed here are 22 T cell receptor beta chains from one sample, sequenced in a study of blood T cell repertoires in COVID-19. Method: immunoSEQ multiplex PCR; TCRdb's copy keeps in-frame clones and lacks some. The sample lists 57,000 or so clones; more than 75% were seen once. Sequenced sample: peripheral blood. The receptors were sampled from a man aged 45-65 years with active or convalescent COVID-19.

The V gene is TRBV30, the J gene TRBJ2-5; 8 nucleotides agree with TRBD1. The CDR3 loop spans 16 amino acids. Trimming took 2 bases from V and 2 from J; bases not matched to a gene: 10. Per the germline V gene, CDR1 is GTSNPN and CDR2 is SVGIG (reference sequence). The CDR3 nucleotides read TGTGCCTGGAGTACCACCGGGACAGGAAATCAAGAGACCCAGTACTTC. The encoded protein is CAWSTTGTGNQETQYF.

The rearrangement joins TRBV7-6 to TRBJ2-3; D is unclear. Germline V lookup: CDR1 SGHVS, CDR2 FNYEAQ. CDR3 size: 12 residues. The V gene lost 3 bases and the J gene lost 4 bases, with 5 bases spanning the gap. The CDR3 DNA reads TGTGCCAGCAGCTTCGGTCCAGATACGCAGTATTTT. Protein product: CASSFGPDTQYF.

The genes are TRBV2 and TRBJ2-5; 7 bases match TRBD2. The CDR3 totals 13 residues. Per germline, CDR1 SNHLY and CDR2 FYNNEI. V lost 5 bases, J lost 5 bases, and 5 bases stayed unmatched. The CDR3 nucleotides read TGTGCCAGCAGTAAATTACTAGCGGAGACCCAGTACTTC. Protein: CASSKLLAETQYF.

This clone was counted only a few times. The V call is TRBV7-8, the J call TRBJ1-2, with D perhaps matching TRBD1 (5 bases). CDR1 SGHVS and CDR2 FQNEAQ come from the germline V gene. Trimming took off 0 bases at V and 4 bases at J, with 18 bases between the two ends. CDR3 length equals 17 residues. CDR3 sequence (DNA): TGTGCCAGCAGCTTAGCAGTCAGGGCGTGGGGGGGCTATGGCTACACCTTC. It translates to CASSLAVRAWGGYGYTF.

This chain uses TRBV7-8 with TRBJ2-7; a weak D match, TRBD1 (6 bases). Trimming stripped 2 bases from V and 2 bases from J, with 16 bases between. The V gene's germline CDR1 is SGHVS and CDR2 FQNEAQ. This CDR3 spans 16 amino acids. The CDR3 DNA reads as TGTGCCAGCAGCTTAAATGTGGGGGCGCCTACCTACGAGCAGTACTTC. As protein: CASSLNVGAPTYEQYF. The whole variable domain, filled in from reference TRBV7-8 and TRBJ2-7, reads GAGVSQSPRYKVAKRGQDVALRCDPISGHVSLFWYQQALGQGPEFLTYFQNEAQLDKSGLPSDRFFAERPEGSVSTLKIQRTQQEDSAVYLCASSLNVGAPTYEQYFGPGTRLTVT.

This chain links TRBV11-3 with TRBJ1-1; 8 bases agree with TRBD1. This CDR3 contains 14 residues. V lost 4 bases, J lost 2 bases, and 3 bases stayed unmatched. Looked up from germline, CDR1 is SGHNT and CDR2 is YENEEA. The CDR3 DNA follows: TGTGCCAGCAGCTCGGGACAGGCCAACACTGAAGCTTTCTTT. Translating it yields CASSSGQANTEAFF.

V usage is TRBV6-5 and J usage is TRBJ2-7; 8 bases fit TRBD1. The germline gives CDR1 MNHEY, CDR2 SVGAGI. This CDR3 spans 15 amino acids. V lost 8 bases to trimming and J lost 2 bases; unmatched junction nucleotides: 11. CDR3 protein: CASRRSGQVPYEQYF. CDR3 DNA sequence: TGTGCCAGCCGGAGGTCGGGACAGGTCCCCTACGAGCAGTACTTC.

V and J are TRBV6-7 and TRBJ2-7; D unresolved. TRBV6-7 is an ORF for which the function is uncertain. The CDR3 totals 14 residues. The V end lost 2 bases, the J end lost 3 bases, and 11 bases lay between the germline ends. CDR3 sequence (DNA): TGTGCCAGCAGTTACGGGCAGCCACACTACGAGCAGTACTTC. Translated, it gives CASSYGQPHYEQYF.

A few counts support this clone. CDR3 sequence reads: CASSQKQFEQYF. The CDR3 nucleotides are TGTGCCAGCAGCCAAAAACAGTTCGAGCAGTACTTC. This chain connects TRBV7-8 to TRBJ2-7; the D is unclear. CDR1 and CDR2 (germline): SGHVS, FQNEAQ. This CDR3 has 12 residues. V dropped 5 bases and J dropped 6 bases, with 11 bases sitting between them.

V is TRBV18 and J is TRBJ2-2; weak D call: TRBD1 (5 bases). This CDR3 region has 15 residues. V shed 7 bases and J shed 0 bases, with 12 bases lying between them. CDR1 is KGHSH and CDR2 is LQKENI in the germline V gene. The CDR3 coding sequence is TGTGCCAGCTTACCCAGGGCAGCGAACACCGGGGAGCTGTTTTTT. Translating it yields CASLPRAANTGELFF.

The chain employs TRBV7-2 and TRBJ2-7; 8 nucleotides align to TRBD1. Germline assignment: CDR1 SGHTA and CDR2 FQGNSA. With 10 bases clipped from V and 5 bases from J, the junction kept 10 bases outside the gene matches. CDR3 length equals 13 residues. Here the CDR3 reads CATSLDRDDEQYF. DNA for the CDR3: TGTGCCACTTCCCTGGACAGGGATGACGAGCAGTACTTC.

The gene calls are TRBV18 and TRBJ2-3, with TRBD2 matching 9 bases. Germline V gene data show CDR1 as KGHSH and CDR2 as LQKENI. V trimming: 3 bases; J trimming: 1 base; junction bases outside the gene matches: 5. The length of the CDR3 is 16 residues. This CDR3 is CASSPRIAGGTDTQYF. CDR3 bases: TGTGCCAGCTCACCGAGAATAGCGGGGGGCACAGATACGCAGTATTTT.

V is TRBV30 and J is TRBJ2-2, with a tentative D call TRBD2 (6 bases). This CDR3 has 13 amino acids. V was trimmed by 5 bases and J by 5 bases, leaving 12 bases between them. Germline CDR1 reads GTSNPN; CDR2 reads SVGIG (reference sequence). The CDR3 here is CAWDGRETGELFF. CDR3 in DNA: TGTGCCTGGGACGGCCGGGAGACCGGGGAGCTGTTTTTT.

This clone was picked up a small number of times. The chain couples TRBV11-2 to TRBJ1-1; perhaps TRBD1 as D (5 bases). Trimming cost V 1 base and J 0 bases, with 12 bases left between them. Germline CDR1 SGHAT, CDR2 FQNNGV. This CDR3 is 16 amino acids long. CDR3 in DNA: TGTGCCAGCAGCTTAGTGGTAGGCAGGGTGAACACTGAAGCTTTCTTT. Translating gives CASSLVVGRVNTEAFF. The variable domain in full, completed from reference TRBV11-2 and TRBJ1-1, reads EAGVAQSPRYKIIEKRQSVAFWCNPISGHATLYWYQQILGQGPKLLIQFQNNGVVDDSQLPKDRFSAERLKGVDSTLKIQPAKLEDSAVYLCASSLVVGRVNTEAFFGQGTRLTVV.

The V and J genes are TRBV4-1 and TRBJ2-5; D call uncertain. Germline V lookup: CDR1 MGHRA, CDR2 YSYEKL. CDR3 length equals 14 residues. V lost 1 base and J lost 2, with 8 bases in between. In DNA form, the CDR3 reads TGCGCCAGCAGCCAAGGTCCAGAACAAGAGACCCAGTACTTC. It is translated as CASSQGPEQETQYF.

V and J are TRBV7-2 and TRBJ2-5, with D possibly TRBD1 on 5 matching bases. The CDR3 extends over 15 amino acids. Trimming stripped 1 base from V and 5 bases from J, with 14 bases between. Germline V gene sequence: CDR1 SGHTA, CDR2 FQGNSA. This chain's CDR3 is CASSLDWSRVETQYF. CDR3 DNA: TGTGCCAGCAGCTTAGACTGGAGCAGGGTCGAGACCCAGTACTTC.

CDR3 nucleotides: TGTGCTAGTGGTTTGGTACGGACGGGGACAGGGTCTTACGAGCAGTACTTC. Protein product: CASGLVRTGTGSYEQYF. The chain recombines TRBV12-5 with TRBJ2-7; TRBD1 agrees at 9 bases. Per the germline V gene, CDR1 is LGHNT and CDR2 is FRNRAP. The ends lost 0 bases at V and 4 bases at J; junction bases unmatched: 10. The CDR3 totals 17 residues.

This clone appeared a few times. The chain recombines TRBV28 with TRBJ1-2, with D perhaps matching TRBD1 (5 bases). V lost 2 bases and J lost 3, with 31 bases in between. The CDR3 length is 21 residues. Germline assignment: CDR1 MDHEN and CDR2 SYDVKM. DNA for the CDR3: TGTGCCAGCAGTTTACCATCCCGAGGCGCGGCAGGGAATAGGCGAGACTATGGCTACACCTTC. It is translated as CASSLPSRGAAGNRRDYGYTF.

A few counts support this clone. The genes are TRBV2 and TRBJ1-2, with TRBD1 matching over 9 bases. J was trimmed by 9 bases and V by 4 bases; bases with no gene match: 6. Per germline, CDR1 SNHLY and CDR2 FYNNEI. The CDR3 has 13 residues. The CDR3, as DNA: TGTGCCAGCAGTGTGGGACAGGGTGGACGCTACACCTTC. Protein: CASSVGQGGRYTF. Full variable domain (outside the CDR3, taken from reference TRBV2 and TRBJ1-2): EPEVTQTPSHQVTQMGQEVILRCVPISNHLYFYWYRQILGQKVEFLVSFYNNEISEKSEIFDDQFSVERPDGSNFTLKIRSTKLEDSAMYFCASSVGQGGRYTFGSGTRLTVV.

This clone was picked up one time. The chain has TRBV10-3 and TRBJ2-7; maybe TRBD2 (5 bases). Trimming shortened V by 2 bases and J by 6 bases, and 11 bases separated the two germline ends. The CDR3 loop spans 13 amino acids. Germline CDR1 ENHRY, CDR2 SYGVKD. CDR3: CAISEHPRGEQYF. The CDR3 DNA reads TGTGCCATCAGTGAGCACCCCCGGGGCGAGCAGTACTTC.

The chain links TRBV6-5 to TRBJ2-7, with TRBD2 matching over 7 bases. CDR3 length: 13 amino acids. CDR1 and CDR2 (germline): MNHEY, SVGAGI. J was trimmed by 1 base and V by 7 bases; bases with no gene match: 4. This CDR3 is CASTRGDSYEQYF. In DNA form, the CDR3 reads TGTGCCAGCACACGGGGGGATTCCTACGAGCAGTACTTC.

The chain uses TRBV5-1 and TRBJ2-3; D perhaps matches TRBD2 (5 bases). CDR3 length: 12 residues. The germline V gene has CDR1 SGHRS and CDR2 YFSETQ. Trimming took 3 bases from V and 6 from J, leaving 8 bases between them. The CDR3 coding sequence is TGCGCCAGCAGCTCGGGCGGGGATACGCAGTATTTT. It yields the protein CASSSGGDTQYF. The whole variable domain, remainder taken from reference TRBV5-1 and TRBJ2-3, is KAGVTQTPRYLIKTRGQQVTLSCSPISGHRSVSWYQQTPGQGLQFLFEYFSETQRNKGNFPGRFSGRQFSNSRSEMNVSTLELGDSALYLCASSSGGDTQYFGPGTRLTVL.